This is a list of T cell receptor beta chains from one sample in a study of tumor-infiltrating lymphocytes in localized non-small cell lung cancer. Measured with immunoSEQ multiplex PCR; TCRdb has only the in-frame clones, and not every one. The sample carries roughly 12,000 clones, 75% to 80% recorded once. Sequencing was performed on uninvolved lung tissue not adjacent to the tumor. The receptors here all came from a human donor with non-small cell lung cancer. Each CDR3 is given with its conserved first and last residue. A D gene is named only where the DNA matches it firmly. Only part of the rows carry a size: once, few, many, or a class if the clone is expanded.

cdr3_nt	cdr3_aa	clone_size	v_call	j_call	d_call
TGTGCCAGCAGCCCGACAGGGTTTGGCTACACCTTC	CASSPTGFGYTF	NA	TRBV7-2	TRBJ1-2	TRBD1
TGTGCCAGTGCCAGGGAACCTAATCAGCCCCAGCATTTT	CASAREPNQPQHF	NA	TRBV28	TRBJ1-5	NA
TGTGCCAGTAGGGTAGGACAATACAATGAGCAGTTCTTC	CASRVGQYNEQFF	NA	TRBV19	TRBJ2-1	NA
TGTGCCAGTAGTAGTTCTATCTGGAACACTGAAGCTTTCTTT	CASSSSIWNTEAFF	NA	TRBV19	TRBJ1-1	NA
TGTGCCTGGAGTGTACTGAGGTCTGAAGCTTTCTTT	CAWSVLRSEAFF	NA	TRBV30	TRBJ1-1	NA
TGCAGCGTTGAAGAGGGAGGGAGTGAAAAACTGTTTTTT	CSVEEGGSEKLFF	NA	TRBV29-1	TRBJ1-4	NA
TGTGCCAGCAGCTGGATGAACAGGGTAAAGGAGCAGTTCTTC	CASSWMNRVKEQFF	few	TRBV7-2	TRBJ2-1	NA
TGTGCCAGCAGTTACTCTTCAGGGGAAGCTTTCTTT	CASSYSSGEAFF	NA	TRBV6-5	TRBJ1-1	NA
TGCAGCGTATTCTCTTGGGGGGCCAACGTCCTGACTTTC	CSVFSWGANVLTF	NA	TRBV29-1	TRBJ2-6	NA
TGCGCCAGCAGCAGTGAGGGGGCCGGTGAAAAACTGTTTTTT	CASSSEGAGEKLFF	NA	TRBV5-1	TRBJ1-4	TRBD1
TGTGCCAGCAGCCCGGGACAGGGAAGGCCTGAAGCTTTCTTT	CASSPGQGRPEAFF	NA	TRBV11-1	TRBJ1-1	TRBD1
TGTGCCAGCAGTGAAGCAACCTTACAATACGAGCAGTACTTC	CASSEATLQYEQYF	NA	TRBV6-1	TRBJ2-7	NA
TGTGCCAGCAGTTACGATCTCGGCAGGGCCTATGGCTACACCTTC	CASSYDLGRAYGYTF	few	TRBV6-5	TRBJ1-2	NA
TGTGCCAGCAGTGAACTGGACGGGGATCACCCCCAGCATTTT	CASSELDGDHPQHF	once	TRBV6-1	TRBJ1-5	NA
TGCGCCAGCAGTGAGTCGACAAAAGGACAGGGCGACGAGCAGTACTTC	CASSESTKGQGDEQYF	NA	TRBV10-2	TRBJ2-7	TRBD1
TGTGCCAGCAGCTTCAAGGGGGCGAGTACTGAAGCTTTCTTT	CASSFKGASTEAFF	NA	TRBV7-2	TRBJ1-1	TRBD1
TGCGCCAGCAGCCCACAGACAGCTGGAAACACCATATATTTT	CASSPQTAGNTIYF	once	TRBV4-3	TRBJ1-3	NA
TGTGCCAGCAGCTTAGGATGGGCGGGGCCAGCCTACGAGCAGTACTTC	CASSLGWAGPAYEQYF	NA	TRBV7-2	TRBJ2-7	NA
TGTGCCAGCAGTGACAGGGGGCGGGTAGCTGAAGCTTTCTTT	CASSDRGRVAEAFF	few	TRBV28	TRBJ1-1	TRBD1
TGCGCCAGCAGCATTGACAGGGGGAATTCACCCCTCCACTTT	CASSIDRGNSPLHF	few	TRBV5-1	TRBJ1-6	TRBD1
TGTGCCAGCAGTAAATTAACCAGGGGGCTCACTGAAGCTTTCTTT	CASSKLTRGLTEAFF	NA	TRBV6-5	TRBJ1-1	TRBD1
TGTGCCAGCAGTTTGTGGGACAGGGGGATTTTTGAAGCTTTCTTT	CASSLWDRGIFEAFF	NA	TRBV28	TRBJ1-1	TRBD1
TGTGCCAGTAGTATTAGGGCAGGGGGCGGATTCGAGCAGTACTTC	CASSIRAGGGFEQYF	NA	TRBV19	TRBJ2-7	TRBD1
TGTGCCAGCCTCCGGGACATGAATCAGCCCCAGCATTTT	CASLRDMNQPQHF	NA	TRBV2	TRBJ1-5	NA
TGTGCCAGCAGCCAAGATAAGGGCAGGTACACCTTC	CASSQDKGRYTF	few	TRBV4-2	TRBJ1-2	NA
TGTGCCTGGAGTGTCTACGCGGGAGGGCCGTCCTACGAGCAGTACTTC	CAWSVYAGGPSYEQYF	NA	TRBV30	TRBJ2-7	TRBD2
TGTGCCAGCAGCAAGACCCAGGGAGCTGAAGCTTTCTTT	CASSKTQGAEAFF	NA	TRBV2	TRBJ1-1	NA
TGCGCCAGCAGCGCACTAGGACAGAGCAATCAGCCCCAGCATTTT	CASSALGQSNQPQHF	NA	TRBV5-1	TRBJ1-5	NA
TGTGCCTGGACCGGACAGTTAGATCAGCCCCAGCATTTT	CAWTGQLDQPQHF	NA	TRBV30	TRBJ1-5	NA
TGTGCCAGCAGCAAGACGGCTAACTCCTACGAGCAGTACTTC	CASSKTANSYEQYF	NA	TRBV6-5	TRBJ2-7	NA
TGTGCCAGCAGTTACGGGGGGCGGCCCCTCCACTTT	CASSYGGRPLHF	NA	TRBV6-5	TRBJ1-6	NA
TGTGCCAGCAGGATCCGGACTAGCAGGATCACCGGGGAGCTGTTTTTT	CASRIRTSRITGELFF	NA	TRBV5-4	TRBJ2-2	TRBD2
TGTGCCATCAGTGAGCTCCGGGGACAAGGGAACACTGAAGCTTTCTTT	CAISELRGQGNTEAFF	NA	TRBV10-3	TRBJ1-1	NA
TGTGCCAGCAGAAAGGGATTAGGTTCTGAAGCTTTCTTT	CASRKGLGSEAFF	NA	TRBV2	TRBJ1-1	NA
TGCAGCATCGCCGGGACAGTGAACCAAGAGACCCAGTACTTC	CSIAGTVNQETQYF	NA	TRBV29-1	TRBJ2-5	TRBD1
TGTGCCAGCTCACAGCTGGATACGCAGTATTTT	CASSQLDTQYF	NA	TRBV18	TRBJ2-3	NA
TGTGCCACGGGACAGGGGTTGAGCAATGAGCAGTTCTTC	CATGQGLSNEQFF	NA	TRBV10-3	TRBJ2-1	TRBD1
TGTGCCAGCAGCTCGACAGGGGGCCAAGCTTTCTTT	CASSSTGGQAFF	NA	TRBV7-9	TRBJ1-1	TRBD1
TGTGCCAGCAGCCCCCAGGGTACGCAGTATTTT	CASSPQGTQYF	NA	TRBV11-2	TRBJ2-3	NA
TGTGCCAGCAGCTTCGATACCGGGACCCAGTACTTC	CASSFDTGTQYF	NA	TRBV7-3	TRBJ2-5	NA
TGTGCCAGTACCTCCCATCGGCAGCCTCCTTTGGGCGAGCAGTACTTC	CASTSHRQPPLGEQYF	NA	TRBV28	TRBJ2-7	NA
TGTGCCAGCAATTCGCAGGGATATGGCTACACCTTC	CASNSQGYGYTF	NA	TRBV28	TRBJ1-2	NA